Listed below are T cell receptor beta chains from one sample, sequenced in a study of T cell repertoires in breast cancer. TCRdb reprocessed the emulsion pairing reads with MiXCR, giving one entry per CDR3 protein. Among around 43,000 distinct CDR3 sequences listed, 35% to 50% were seen once. Sequencing was carried out using CD8+ T cells. These receptors all come from a pool of human donors with breast cancer or a healthy control (not recorded which). CDR3s include the opening cysteine and the closing phenylalanine or tryptophan. The D gene is left open where the match is weak. The listing skips clone size in some rows; elsewhere it reads once, few, many or a size class.

size | J | V | D | DNA | CDR3
. | TRBJ2-1 | TRBV29-1 | TRBD1 | TGCAGCGTTGTCCTCGACAGGGGGCTTGTGGGGGAGTCGTACAATGAGCAGTTCTTC | CSVVLDRGLVGESYNEQFF
many | TRBJ2-7 | TRBV12-3/TRBV12-4 | . | TGTGCCAGCAGTTTTCTCTCGGGTTCCCACGAGCAGTACTTC | CASSFLSGSHEQYF
few | TRBJ1-5 | TRBV20-1 | . | TGCAGTGCCCTACCCCGGGCAGGCAATCAGCCCCAGCATTTT | CSALPRAGNQPQHF
few | TRBJ1-5 | TRBV15 | . | TGTGCCACCAGCAGAGATAAGGGGCCCAATCAGCCCCAGCATTTT | CATSRDKGPNQPQHF
. | TRBJ1-1 | TRBV25-1 | TRBD1 | TGTGCCAGCACCCCAGACAGGGGGAGAGCTTTCTTT | CASTPDRGRAFF
. | TRBJ2-7 | TRBV3-1 | . | TGTGCCAGCAGTCCCGGATGGGGCGAGCAGTACTTC | CASSPGWGEQYF
. | TRBJ1-2 | TRBV29-1 | . | TGCAGCGTTTCGGGGGACGGATATGGCTACACCTTC | CSVSGDGYGYTF
. | TRBJ2-3 | TRBV20-1 | TRBD2 | TGCAGTGCTAGAGATCCCGCCTCGGGACTAGCGAGAGCTGGAGATACGCAGTATTTT | CSARDPASGLARAGDTQYF
few | TRBJ2-1 | TRBV6-1 | TRBD2 | TGTGCCAGCAGCACTAGCGGGAACTACAATGAGCAGTTCTTC | CASSTSGNYNEQFF
many | TRBJ2-7 | TRBV7-9 | . | TGTGCCAGCAGCTTAAGGGGAGAACTAGAGTCCTTC | CASSLRGELESF
few | TRBJ2-1 | TRBV3-1 | . | TGTGCCAGCAGCCAATGGGCAGCGGTAGGATTCGGTTCCTACAATGAGCAGTTCTTC | CASSQWAAVGFGSYNEQFF
few | TRBJ2-1 | TRBV19 | TRBD2 | TGTGCCAGTAGTATAGTTGGGCTAGCGGGAGGGCAGGGAAGTGAGCAGTTCTTC | CASSIVGLAGGQGSEQFF
. | TRBJ1-2 | TRBV20-1 | . | TGCAGTGCTAGTCTGACAACCTATGGCTACACCTTC | CSASLTTYGYTF
. | TRBJ2-7 | TRBV2 | TRBD1 | TGTGCCAGCTCCCCCCGGACAGGGGTTATCCACGAGCAGTACTTC | CASSPRTGVIHEQYF
. | TRBJ1-1 | TRBV5-1 | . | TGCGCCAGCAGCTTGGGCCTGGAGGGGTACACTGAAGCTTTCTTT | CASSLGLEGYTEAFF
few | TRBJ1-6 | TRBV2 | . | TGTGCCAGCAGTGTTGACAATCCAGGACCCCTCCACTTT | CASSVDNPGPLHF
. | TRBJ2-2 | TRBV2 | . | TGTGCCAGCACGCAACAGGGATTGATGGAGGAGCTGTTTTTT | CASTQQGLMEELFF
. | TRBJ2-1 | TRBV20-1 | TRBD2 | TGCAGTGCTAGAGGGACTAGCGATTGTGAGCAGTTCTTC | CSARGTSDCEQFF
few | TRBJ2-1 | TRBV10-3 | . | TGTGCCATCGTCGGATCATCCAATGAGCAGTTCTTC | CAIVGSSNEQFF
. | TRBJ2-1 | TRBV20-1 | . | TGCAGTGCTAGACTTCCTAGTTACGGTGCTGAGCAGCTCTTC | CSARLPSYGAEQLF
few | TRBJ2-5 | TRBV20-1 | . | TGCAGTGCTAGCCGGGTAATACAAGAGACCCAGTACTTC | CSASRVIQETQYF
. | TRBJ2-3 | TRBV6-6 | TRBD2 | TGTGCCAGCAAGCAGCGGGAGGGCCTCACAGATACGCAGTATTTT | CASKQREGLTDTQYF
. | TRBJ2-7 | TRBV4-2 | . | TGTGCCAGCAGCTCCGGGACTTGGAGCTACGAGCAGTACTTC | CASSSGTWSYEQYF
many | TRBJ1-2 | TRBV25-1 | . | TGTGCCAGCAGCCGAGCCGGGGTCTATGGCTACACCTTC | CASSRAGVYGYTF
. | TRBJ2-1 | TRBV7-2 | TRBD2 | TGTGCCAGCAGCCAGGGACTAGCGGGATTTGAGCAGTTCTTC | CASSQGLAGFEQFF
. | TRBJ2-2 | TRBV20-1 | . | TGCAGCGCTAGGAGACCCGGGAACACCGGGGAGCTGTTTTTT | CSARRPGNTGELFF
. | TRBJ2-1 | TRBV20-1 | . | TGCAGTGCTCACCTCGGAGGCCTAACTTCCAATGAGCAGTTCTTC | CSAHLGGLTSNEQFF
. | TRBJ1-1 | TRBV4-1 | . | TGCGCCAGCAGCCAAACAGGGTTGGGGGAAGCTTTCTTT | CASSQTGLGEAFF
. | TRBJ2-5 | TRBV10-2 | . | TGCGCCAGCAGAGTAGGGGCTGGAGAGACCCAGTACTTC | CASRVGAGETQYF
. | TRBJ2-1 | TRBV12-3/TRBV12-4 | . | TGTGCCAGCAGTTTGTTCGGGCGCGGAGGATACAATGAGCAGTTCTTC | CASSLFGRGGYNEQFF
. | TRBJ1-5 | TRBV4-1 | . | TGCGCCAGCAGCCAGGAATCAGACACCCGGACCCAGCATTTT | CASSQESDTRTQHF